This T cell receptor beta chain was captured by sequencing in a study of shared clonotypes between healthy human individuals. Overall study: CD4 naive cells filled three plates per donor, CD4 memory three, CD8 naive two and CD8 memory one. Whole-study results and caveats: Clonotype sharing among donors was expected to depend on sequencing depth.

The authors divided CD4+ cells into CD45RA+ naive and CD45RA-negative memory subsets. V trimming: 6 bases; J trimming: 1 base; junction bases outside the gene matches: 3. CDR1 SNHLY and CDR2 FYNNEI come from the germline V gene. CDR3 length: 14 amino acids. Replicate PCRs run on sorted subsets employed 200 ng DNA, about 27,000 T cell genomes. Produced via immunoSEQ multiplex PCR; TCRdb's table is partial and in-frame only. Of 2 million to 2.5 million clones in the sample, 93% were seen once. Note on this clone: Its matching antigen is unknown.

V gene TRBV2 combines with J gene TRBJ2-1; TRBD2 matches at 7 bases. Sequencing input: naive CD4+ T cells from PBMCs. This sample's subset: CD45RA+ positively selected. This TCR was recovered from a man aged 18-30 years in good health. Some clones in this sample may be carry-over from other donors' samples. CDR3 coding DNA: TGTGCCAGCAGCGCGGGGGAATCCTACAATGAGCAGTTCTTC. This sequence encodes CASSAGESYNEQFF.